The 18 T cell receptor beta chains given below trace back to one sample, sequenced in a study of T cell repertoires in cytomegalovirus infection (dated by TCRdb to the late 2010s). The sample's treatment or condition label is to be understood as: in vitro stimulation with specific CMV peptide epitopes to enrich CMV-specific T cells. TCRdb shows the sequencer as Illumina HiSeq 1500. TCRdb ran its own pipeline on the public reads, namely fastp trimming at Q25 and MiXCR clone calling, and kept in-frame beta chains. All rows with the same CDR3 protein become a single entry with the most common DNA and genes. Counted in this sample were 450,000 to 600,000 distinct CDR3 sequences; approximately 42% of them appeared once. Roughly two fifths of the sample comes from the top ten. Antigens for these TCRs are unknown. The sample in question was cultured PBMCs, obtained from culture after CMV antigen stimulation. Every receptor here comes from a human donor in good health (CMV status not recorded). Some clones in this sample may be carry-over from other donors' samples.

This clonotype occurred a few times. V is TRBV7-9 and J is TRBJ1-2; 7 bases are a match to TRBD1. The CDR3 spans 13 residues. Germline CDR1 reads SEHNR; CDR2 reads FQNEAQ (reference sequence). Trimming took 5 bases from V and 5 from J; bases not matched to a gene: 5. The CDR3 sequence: CASSPRGRYGYTF. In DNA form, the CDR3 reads TGTGCCAGCAGCCCTAGGGGGCGTTATGGCTACACCTTC.

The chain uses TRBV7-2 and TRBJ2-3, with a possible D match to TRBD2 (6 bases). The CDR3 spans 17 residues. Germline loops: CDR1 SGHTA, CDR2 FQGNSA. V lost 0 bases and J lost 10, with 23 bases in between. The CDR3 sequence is CASSLARLKSGPGAQYF. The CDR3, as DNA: TGTGCCAGCAGCTTAGCACGGCTAAAGTCTGGTCCGGGGGCGCAGTATTTT.

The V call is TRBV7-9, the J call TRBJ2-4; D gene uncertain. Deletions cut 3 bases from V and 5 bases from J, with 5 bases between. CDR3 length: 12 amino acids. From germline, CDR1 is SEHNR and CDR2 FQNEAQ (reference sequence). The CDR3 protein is CASSLAQNIQYF. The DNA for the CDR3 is TGTGCCAGCAGCTTGGCCCAAAACATTCAGTACTTC.

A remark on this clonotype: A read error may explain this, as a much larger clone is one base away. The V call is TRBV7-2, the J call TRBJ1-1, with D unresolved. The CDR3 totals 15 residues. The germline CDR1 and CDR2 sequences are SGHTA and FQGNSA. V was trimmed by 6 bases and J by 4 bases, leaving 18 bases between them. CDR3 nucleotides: TGTGCCAGCAGGGACCAACCTATACAGAGCACTGAAGCTTTCTTT. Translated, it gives CASRDQPIQSTEAFF.

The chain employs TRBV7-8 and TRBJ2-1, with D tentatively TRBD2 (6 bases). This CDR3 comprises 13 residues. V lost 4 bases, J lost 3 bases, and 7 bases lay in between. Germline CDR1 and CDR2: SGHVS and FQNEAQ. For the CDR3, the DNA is TGTGCCAGCAGCTCGGGGGTCTACAATGAGCAGTTCTTC. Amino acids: CASSSGVYNEQFF.

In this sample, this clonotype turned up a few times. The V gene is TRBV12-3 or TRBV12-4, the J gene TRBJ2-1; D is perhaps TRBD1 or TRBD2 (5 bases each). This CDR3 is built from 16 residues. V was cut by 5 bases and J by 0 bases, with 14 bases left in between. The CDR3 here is CASSPPGTRSYNEQFF. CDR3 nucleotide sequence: TGTGCCAGCAGTCCACCCGGGACGCGCTCCTACAATGAGCAGTTCTTC.

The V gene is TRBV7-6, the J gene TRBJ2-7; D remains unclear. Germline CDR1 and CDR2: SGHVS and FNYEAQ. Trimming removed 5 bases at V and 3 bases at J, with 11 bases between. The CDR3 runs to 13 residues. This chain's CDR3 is CASSPIRVYEQYF. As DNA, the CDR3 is TGTGCCAGCAGCCCCATCCGGGTCTACGAGCAGTACTTC.

CDR3 nucleotide sequence: TGCAGCGTAAACAGGGAGTTCGGCAATGAGCAGTTCTTC. Translation gives CSVNREFGNEQFF. V usage is TRBV29-1 and J usage is TRBJ2-1, with D perhaps matching TRBD1 (6 bases). Germline CDR1 and CDR2: SQVTM and ANQGSEA. V gave up 6 bases and J gave up 6 bases, with 15 bases separating them. This CDR3 region has 13 residues.

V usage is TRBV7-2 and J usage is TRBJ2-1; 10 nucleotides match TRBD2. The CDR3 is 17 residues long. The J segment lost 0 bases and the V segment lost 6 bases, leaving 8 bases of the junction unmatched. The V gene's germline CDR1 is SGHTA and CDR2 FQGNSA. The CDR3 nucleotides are TGTGCCAGCAGTGGACTAGCGGCCATGCCCTCCTACAATGAGCAGTTCTTC. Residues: CASSGLAAMPSYNEQFF.

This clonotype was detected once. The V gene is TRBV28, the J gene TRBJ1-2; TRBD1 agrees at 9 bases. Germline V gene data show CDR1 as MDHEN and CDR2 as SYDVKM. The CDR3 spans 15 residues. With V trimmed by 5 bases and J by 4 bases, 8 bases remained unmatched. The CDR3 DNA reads TGTGCCAGCAGTCCCCGACAGGGGGGGGGCTATGGCTACACCTTC. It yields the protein CASSPRQGGGYGYTF.

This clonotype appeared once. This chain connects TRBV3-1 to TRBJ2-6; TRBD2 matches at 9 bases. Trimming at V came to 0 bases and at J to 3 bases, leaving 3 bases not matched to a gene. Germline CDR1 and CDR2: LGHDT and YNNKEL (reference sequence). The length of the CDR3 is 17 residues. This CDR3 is CASSQDRTSVGANVLTF. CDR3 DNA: TGTGCCAGCAGCCAAGATCGGACTAGCGTTGGGGCCAACGTCCTGACTTTC.

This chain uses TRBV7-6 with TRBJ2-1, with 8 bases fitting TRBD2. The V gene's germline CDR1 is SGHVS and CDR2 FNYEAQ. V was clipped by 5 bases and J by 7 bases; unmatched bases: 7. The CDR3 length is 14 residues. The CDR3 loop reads CASSHSGILNEQFF. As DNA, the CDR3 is TGTGCCAGCAGCCATAGCGGGATTTTGAATGAGCAGTTCTTC.

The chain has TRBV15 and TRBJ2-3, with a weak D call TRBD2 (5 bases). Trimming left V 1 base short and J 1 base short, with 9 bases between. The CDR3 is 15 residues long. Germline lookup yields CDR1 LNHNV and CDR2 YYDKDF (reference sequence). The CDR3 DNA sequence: TGTGCCACCAGCAGAGGTGGCGGGCGCACAGATACGCAGTATTTT. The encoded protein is CATSRGGGRTDTQYF.

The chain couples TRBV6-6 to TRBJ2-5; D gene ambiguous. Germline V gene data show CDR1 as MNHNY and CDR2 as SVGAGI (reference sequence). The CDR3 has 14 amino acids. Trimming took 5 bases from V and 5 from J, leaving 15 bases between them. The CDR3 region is CASSALSREETQYF. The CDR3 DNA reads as TGTGCCAGCAGTGCCCTGTCCCGCGAGGAGACCCAGTACTTC.

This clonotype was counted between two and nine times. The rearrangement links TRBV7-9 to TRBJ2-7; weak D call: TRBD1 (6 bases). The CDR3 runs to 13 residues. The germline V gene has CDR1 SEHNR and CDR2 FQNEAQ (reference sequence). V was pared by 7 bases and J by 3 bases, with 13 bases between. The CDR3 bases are TGTGCCAGCACTGAAGGGGGAAGCTACGAGCAGTACTTC. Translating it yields CASTEGGSYEQYF.

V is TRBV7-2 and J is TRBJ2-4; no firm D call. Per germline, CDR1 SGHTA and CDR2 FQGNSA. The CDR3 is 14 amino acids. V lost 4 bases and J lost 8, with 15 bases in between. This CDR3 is CASSSWATRDIQYF. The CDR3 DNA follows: TGTGCCAGCAGCTCATGGGCTACCAGAGACATTCAGTACTTC.

The CDR3 loop reads CAITRDRINTEAFF. CDR3 sequence (DNA): TGTGCCATCACCCGGGACAGGATCAACACTGAAGCTTTCTTT. This chain links TRBV10-3 with TRBJ1-1, with 8 bases fitting TRBD1. The CDR3 runs to 14 residues. Trimming removed 7 bases from V and 2 bases from J; junction bases left unmatched: 6. Germline V gene data show CDR1 as ENHRY and CDR2 as SYGVKD.

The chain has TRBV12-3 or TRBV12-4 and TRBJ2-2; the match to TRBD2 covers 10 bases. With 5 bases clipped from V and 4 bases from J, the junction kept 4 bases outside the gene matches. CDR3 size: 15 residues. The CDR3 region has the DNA TGTGCCAGCAGTCCCGGACTAGCGGCCACCGGGGAGCTGTTTTTT. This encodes CASSPGLAATGELFF.